A selection of T cell receptor beta chains follows, all from one sample in a study of blood T cell repertoires in COVID-19. TCRdb keeps only in-frame clones here, not all; method: immunoSEQ multiplex PCR. Of roughly 290,000 clones in the sample, roughly 85% are singletons; the top ten hold 6% to 6.5%. Sequencing was performed on PBMCs or T cells enriched from blood (not recorded which). The receptors originated from a woman in her thirties or forties who had recovered from COVID-19. The CDR3 runs from the conserved cysteine through the conserved F or W. Each record gives: D gene, V gene, CDR3 length, J gene, clone size, CDR3 DNA, CDR3 protein. D genes are given only for firm matches. Clone size, where shown, is once, few, many, or a class for clones that have expanded.

TRBD1	TRBV2	15	TRBJ2-1	once	TGTGCCAGCAGTTTCGACAGGGGTGCCTACAATGAGCAGTTCTTC	CASSFDRGAYNEQFF
NA	TRBV5-4	16	TRBJ2-2	NA	TGTGCCAGCAGCTTGGGGGTCCAGGGGGGCACCGGGGAGCTGTTTTTT	CASSLGVQGGTGELFF
TRBD2	TRBV7-3	14	TRBJ2-2	NA	TGTGCCAGCAGCGTGGGACTACCCTTGAGCCCGCTGTTTTTT	CASSVGLPLSPLFF
NA	TRBV28	17	TRBJ2-3	NA	TGTGCCAGCAGTCCCGATATTAGCGGCTATAGCACAGATACGCAGTATTTT	CASSPDISGYSTDTQYF
NA	TRBV3-1/TRBV3-2	14	TRBJ1-5	NA	TGTGCCAGCTCCGTCGCGGGGAGCAATCAGCCCCAGCATTTT	CASSVAGSNQPQHF
TRBD2	TRBV28	19	TRBJ2-1	NA	TGTGCCAGCAGTCCCTCTCGGCTAGCGGGAGGCCGCCCCTACAATGAGCAGTTCTTC	CASSPSRLAGGRPYNEQFF
NA	TRBV28	11	TRBJ2-5	NA	TGTGCCAGCACCAACCGGGAGACCCAGTACTTC	CASTNRETQYF
TRBD2	TRBV29-1	14	TRBJ2-3	once	TGCAGCGTTGTGGCAGCGGGAGGGCCAGATACGCAGTATTTT	CSVVAAGGPDTQYF
NA	TRBV9	16	TRBJ2-1	few	TGTGCCAGCAGCGTCAGAGTACAACGAGGCTACAATGAGCAGTTCTTC	CASSVRVQRGYNEQFF
NA	TRBV7-2	15	TRBJ2-1	NA	TGTGCCAGCAGCTTAGCTGAAACCGGGTACAATGAGCAGTTCTTC	CASSLAETGYNEQFF
NA	TRBV28	10	TRBJ1-2	NA	TGTGCCAGCAGTTCATCCGGCTACACCTTC	CASSSSGYTF
NA	TRBV3-1/TRBV3-2	14	TRBJ1-1	NA	TGTGCCAGCAGCCAAGAGGTGGGGGGGGGCGAAGCTTTCTTT	CASSQEVGGGEAFF
NA	TRBV3-1/TRBV3-2	16	TRBJ2-7	NA	TGTGCCAGCAGCACCTACGGTCAGCGCGCTATCTACGAGCAGTACTTC	CASSTYGQRAIYEQYF
TRBD1	TRBV3-1/TRBV3-2	14	TRBJ2-1	NA	TGTGCCAGCAGCCAAAGGACAGGGAAAAATGAGCAGTTCTTC	CASSQRTGKNEQFF
NA	TRBV27	18	TRBJ1-6	NA	TGTGCCAGCAGTTTATCCGGGGGAAGGAGCTCCTATAATTCACCCCTCCACTTT	CASSLSGGRSSYNSPLHF
TRBD2	TRBV10-1	15	TRBJ2-7	few	TGCGCCAGCAGTGATCCTAGCGGGGACTACTACGAGCAGTACTTC	CASSDPSGDYYEQYF
NA	TRBV6-5	13	TRBJ1-2	NA	TGTGCCAGCAGGCCGGATAGCATAGATGGCTACACCTTC	CASRPDSIDGYTF
NA	TRBV28	15	TRBJ2-1	NA	TGTGCCAGCAGCCGTCAAGGACTACCCTACAATGAGCAGTTCTTC	CASSRQGLPYNEQFF
TRBD1	TRBV9	14	TRBJ2-5	NA	TGTGCCAGCAGCGTAGGGGGACAGCAAGAGACCCAGTACTTC	CASSVGGQQETQYF
NA	TRBV3-1/TRBV3-2	15	TRBJ1-1	once	TGTGCCAGCAGCCAACAGGGATCCGAGAACACTGAAGCTTTCTTT	CASSQQGSENTEAFF
TRBD1	TRBV5-1	14	TRBJ1-2	NA	TGCGCCAGCAGCTTGGAGGGGGCGAGTTATGGCTACACCTTC	CASSLEGASYGYTF
NA	TRBV7-9	14	TRBJ1-1	NA	TGTGCCAGCACCAGACAGCCTCTTGGGACTGAAGCTTTCTTT	CASTRQPLGTEAFF
NA	TRBV30	14	TRBJ1-2	few	TGTGCCTGGAGAGGTGCAGGGAGGGTCTATGGCTACACCTTC	CAWRGAGRVYGYTF
NA	TRBV19	15	TRBJ1-1	NA	TGTGCCAGTAGTCCAACCCCGGGGGGGAACACTGAAGCTTTCTTT	CASSPTPGGNTEAFF
NA	TRBV6-2/TRBV6-3	13	TRBJ2-7	NA	TGTGCCAGCAGCACTTATACAGGGATGGAGCAGTACTTC	CASSTYTGMEQYF
NA	TRBV5-8	15	TRBJ2-2	NA	TGTGCCAGCAGCTCTACAGGGGACTTGGCCGGGGAGCTGTTTTTT	CASSSTGDLAGELFF
NA	TRBV5-1	16	TRBJ2-3	few	TGCGCCAGCAGCCCGCTCAGCGGATCCCCCACAGATACGCAGTATTTT	CASSPLSGSPTDTQYF
TRBD1	TRBV27	14	TRBJ2-3	NA	TGTGCCAGCAGTTTGGGGACAGCCACAGATACGCAGTATTTT	CASSLGTATDTQYF
TRBD1	TRBV28	16	TRBJ1-5	NA	TGTGCCAGCAGTTTCCGGGACAGCCTCCGTAATCAGCCCCAGCATTTT	CASSFRDSLRNQPQHF
TRBD2	TRBV6-5	15	TRBJ2-1	NA	TGTGCCAGCAGTTACTCTACTAGCGGGAGTAGCGAGCAGTTCTTC	CASSYSTSGSSEQFF
TRBD1	TRBV3-1/TRBV3-2	15	TRBJ1-2	NA	TGTGCCAGCAGCCGGGGACAGGGCGGATCTTCTGGCTACACCTTC	CASSRGQGGSSGYTF
TRBD2	TRBV24-1	16	TRBJ2-1	NA	TGTGCCACCAGTGATTTTCTAGCGGGAGGTGGGAATGAGCAGTTCTTC	CATSDFLAGGGNEQFF
TRBD2	TRBV24-1	14	TRBJ2-5	NA	TGTGCCACCAGTGATGGACTAGCGGGAGAGACCCAGTACTTC	CATSDGLAGETQYF
TRBD1	TRBV28	15	TRBJ2-1	NA	TGTGCCAGCATTGGACAGGTATCGACGGTCGGGGAGCAGTTCTTC	CASIGQVSTVGEQFF
NA	TRBV3-1/TRBV3-2	18	TRBJ1-4	NA	TGTGCCAGCAGCCAAGATCAAGGGCGCGGGGCAACTAATGAAAAACTGTTTTTT	CASSQDQGRGATNEKLFF
TRBD1	TRBV18	20	TRBJ2-7	NA	TGTGCCAGCTCACCACTTCCCCCCCCGATCCGAGGACAGGGCGCCCACGAGCAGTACTTC	CASSPLPPPIRGQGAHEQYF
TRBD2	TRBV10-1	17	TRBJ2-5	NA	TGCGCCAGCAGTCCCGGACTAGCGGGAGGACGGGGAGAGACCCAGTACTTC	CASSPGLAGGRGETQYF
NA	TRBV3-1/TRBV3-2	15	TRBJ2-7	NA	TGTGCCAGCAGCCAGCAGGGGCGGGTCTCCTACGAGCAGTACTTC	CASSQQGRVSYEQYF
NA	TRBV5-1	16	TRBJ1-1	NA	TGCGCCAGCAGCTTGGCCTCTGTCAGGCCGAACACTGAAGCTTTCTTT	CASSLASVRPNTEAFF
NA	TRBV5-1	14	TRBJ1-6	NA	TGCGCCAGCAGCTTGGGACAGGCGTATTCACCCCTCCACTTT	CASSLGQAYSPLHF
TRBD2	TRBV7-2	16	TRBJ2-1	NA	TGTGCCAGCAGCGTACCGGGACTAGCGGGAGGAGGTGAGCAGTTCTTC	CASSVPGLAGGGEQFF
TRBD2	TRBV15	15	TRBJ2-1	NA	TGTGCCACCAGCGGCGGACTAGCGGGAGTCTATGAGCAGTTCTTC	CATSGGLAGVYEQFF
NA	TRBV3-1/TRBV3-2	14	TRBJ1-4	NA	TGTGCCAGCAGCTTTAGTACAACTAATGAAAAACTGTTTTTT	CASSFSTTNEKLFF
TRBD1	TRBV4-1	15	TRBJ1-4	NA	TGCGCCAGCAGCCCGCCGGGACAGTCGAATGAAAAACTGTTTTTT	CASSPPGQSNEKLFF
NA	TRBV24-1	18	TRBJ2-1	NA	TGTGCCACCAGTGATTCGCTTGGGACTTCCTCGTATTACAATGAGCAGTTCTTC	CATSDSLGTSSYYNEQFF
TRBD1	TRBV18	16	TRBJ2-5	NA	TGTGCCAGCTCACCTTTAGGACAGGGTCGCCAAGAGACCCAGTACTTC	CASSPLGQGRQETQYF
TRBD2	TRBV11-2	15	TRBJ2-3	NA	TGTGCCAGCAGCTTAATGGGACTAGCAGCAGATACGCAGTATTTT	CASSLMGLAADTQYF
TRBD1	TRBV3-1/TRBV3-2	16	TRBJ2-2	once	TGTGCCAGCAGCCAAGTGGGGACAGGGTACACCGGGGAGCTGTTTTTT	CASSQVGTGYTGELFF
TRBD2	TRBV29-1	16	TRBJ2-3	many	TGCAGCGTTGGATTGGTAGCGGGCGCTTGGGCAGATACGCAGTATTTT	CSVGLVAGAWADTQYF
NA	TRBV28	16	TRBJ2-5	NA	TGTGCCAGCAGTTTAGGCGGGGCCGAGCCGGGGGAGACCCAGTACTTC	CASSLGGAEPGETQYF
TRBD1	TRBV27	14	TRBJ2-3	NA	TGTGCCAGCAGCCGACAGGGCGGGACAGATACGCAGTATTTT	CASSRQGGTDTQYF
NA	TRBV18	14	TRBJ2-3	NA	TGTGCCAGCTCACGGACAACTAGCACAGATACGCAGTATTTT	CASSRTTSTDTQYF
TRBD1	TRBV28	12	TRBJ1-6	NA	TGTGCCAGCGGGACAGCTGGTTCACCCCTCCACTTT	CASGTAGSPLHF
TRBD1	TRBV6-5	15	TRBJ1-2	NA	TGTGCCAGCAGCCAACTTATTAGACAGGGCTATGGCTACACCTTC	CASSQLIRQGYGYTF
NA	TRBV10-1	13	TRBJ2-7	NA	TGCGCCAGCAGTGAGTCCCGGCAGGTCGGGCAGTACTTC	CASSESRQVGQYF
TRBD2	TRBV2	15	TRBJ2-2	few	TGTGCCAGCACTAGCGGGAGGGCCGGCACCGGGGAGCTGTTTTTT	CASTSGRAGTGELFF
NA	TRBV30	12	TRBJ1-2	NA	TGTGCCTGGAGTGGATCAGGGGTAGGCTACACCTTC	CAWSGSGVGYTF